This T cell receptor (beta chain) was observed in a study of beta chain features in type 1 diabetes. Across the whole study: No age, gender or cell yield differences were seen between patients and healthy donors. Sorted cells from all samples, numbering about 99,000,000, were examined. Findings of the study overall: Across patients, naive, central memory and Treg TCRB repertoires exhibited apparently greater similarity than was observed across healthy donors.

Sorting of CD4+ naive, central memory, regulatory and stem cell-like memory cells was performed via CD45RO/CCR7/CD25/CD127/CD95/CD27. This clone was found a few times. Its antigen remains unknown. Sequencing targeted expressed TCRB transcripts, as all isolated RNA had been reverse transcribed. Some clones are missing from TCRdb's copy, which holds only in-frame ones; the method was immunoSEQ multiplex PCR. The table has a few hundred thousand clones, around 15% seen once; the top ten hold under 0.02%. With 7 bases clipped from V and 4 bases from J, the junction kept 10 bases outside the gene matches. There are 14 residues in the CDR3. Germline loops: CDR1 SQVTM, CDR2 ANQGSEA.

The clonotype comes from a woman aged 18 to 35 in good health. Sequencing was performed on naive CD4+ T cells from blood. The J gene is TRBJ1-1, the V gene TRBV29-1, with 9 nucleotides matching TRBD1. The CDR3 here is CSAPRTGAPTEAFF. The CDR3 DNA follows: TGCAGCGCCCCCCGGACAGGGGCCCCCACTGAAGCTTTCTTT.